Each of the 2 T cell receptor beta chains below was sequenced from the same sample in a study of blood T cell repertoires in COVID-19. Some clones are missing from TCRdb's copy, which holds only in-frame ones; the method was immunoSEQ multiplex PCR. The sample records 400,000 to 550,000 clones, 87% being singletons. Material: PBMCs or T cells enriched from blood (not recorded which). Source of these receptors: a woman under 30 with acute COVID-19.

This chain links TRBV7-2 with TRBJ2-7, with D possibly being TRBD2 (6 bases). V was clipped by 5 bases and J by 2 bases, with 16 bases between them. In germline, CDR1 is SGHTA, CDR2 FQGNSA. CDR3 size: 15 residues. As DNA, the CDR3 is TGTGCCAGCAGCCCTTCCGGGACTTCACCCTACGAGCAGTACTTC. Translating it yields CASSPSGTSPYEQYF. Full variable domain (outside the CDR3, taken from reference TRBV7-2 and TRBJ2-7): GAGVSQSPSNKVTEKGKDVELRCDPISGHTALYWYRQSLGQGLEFLIYFQGNSAPDKSGLPSDRFSAERTGGSVSTLTIQRTQQEDSAVYLCASSPSGTSPYEQYFGPGTRLTVT.

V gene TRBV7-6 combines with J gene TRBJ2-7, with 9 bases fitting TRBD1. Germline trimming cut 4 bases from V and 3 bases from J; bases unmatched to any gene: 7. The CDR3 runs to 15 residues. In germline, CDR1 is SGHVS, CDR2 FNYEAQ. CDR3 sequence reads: CASSSGQGRNYEQYF. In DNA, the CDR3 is TGTGCCAGCAGCTCCGGACAGGGGAGGAACTACGAGCAGTACTTC. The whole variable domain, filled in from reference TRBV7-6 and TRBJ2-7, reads GAGVSQSPRYKVTKRGQDVALRCDPISGHVSLYWYRQALGQGPEFLTYFNYEAQQDKSGLPNDRFSAERPEGSISTLTIQRTEQRDSAMYRCASSSGQGRNYEQYFGPGTRLTVT.